These 3 T cell receptor beta chains originate from one sample sequenced in a study of graft-versus-host responses after intestinal transplantation. TCRdb's table, derived via immunoSEQ multiplex PCR, lists solely in-frame clones and lacks some. This table has some 130,000 clones, 85% to 95% appearing once. Their antigen targets remain unknown. Specimen: unstimulated CD4+ T cells sorted from spleen or lymph node cells, collected before intestinal transplant. Receptors were obtained from a human donor who received an intestinal transplant.

The rearrangement links TRBV2 to TRBJ2-1, with D possibly being TRBD2 (5 bases). The CDR3 is made up of 15 amino acids. Per germline, CDR1 SNHLY and CDR2 FYNNEI. Deletions cut 1 base from V and 0 bases from J, with 7 bases between. CDR3 residues: CASSEGGSSYNEQFF. The CDR3 region has the DNA TGTGCCAGCAGTGAAGGCGGGTCCTCCTACAATGAGCAGTTCTTC. The full variable domain, in which reference TRBV2 and TRBJ2-1 provide the parts outside the CDR3, is EPEVTQTPSHQVTQMGQEVILRCVPISNHLYFYWYRQILGQKVEFLVSFYNNEISEKSEIFDDQFSVERPDGSNFTLKIRSTKLEDSAMYFCASSEGGSSYNEQFFGPGTRLTVL.

The V call is TRBV23-1, the J call TRBJ2-1; 12 bases align to TRBD2. TRBV23-1 is designated an ORF whose function remains uncertain. This CDR3 has 19 amino acids. With V trimmed by 2 bases and J by 1 base, 9 bases remained unmatched. CDR3 amino acids: CASSQKGWLAGGSYNEQFF. The CDR3 nucleotides are TGCGCCAGCAGTCAAAAGGGATGGCTAGCGGGAGGGTCCTACAATGAGCAGTTCTTC.

The chain couples TRBV5-1 to TRBJ1-2; D gene unclear. Germline loops: CDR1 SGHRS, CDR2 YFSETQ. V was cut by 3 bases and J by 2 bases, with 5 bases left in between. The CDR3 is 12 amino acids. The CDR3 sequence: CASSYQNYGYTF. The DNA for the CDR3 is TGCGCCAGCAGCTACCAAAACTATGGCTACACCTTC.